The text below deals with one T cell receptor (beta chain). The CDR3 is 15 amino acids. J lost 6 bases, V lost 0 bases, and 4 bases had no gene match. Germline CDR1 SGHKS, CDR2 YYEKEE (reference sequence). These data come from a study of shared clonotypes between healthy human individuals. Using immunoSEQ multiplex PCR, the repertoire was profiled, and TCRdb retains in-frame clones only, with some absent. The profile shows under 2,500,000 clones, nearly 97% of them singletons. Naive CD4+ cells were CD45RA-selected; the remaining cells were memory. The receptor was derived from a man aged 18 to 29 in good health. The specimen was naive CD4+ T cells sorted from blood. Subset described: CD45RA+ positively selected. The rearrangement uses TRBV5-5 and TRBJ2-5; 11 bases are shared with TRBD2. The CDR3 DNA reads as TGTGCCAGCAGCTTGGAAACTAGCGGGAGCCAGACCCAGTACTTC. This gives the protein CASSLETSGSQTQYF.